What follows are 29 T cell receptor beta chains derived from one specimen sequenced in a study of T cells after yellow fever vaccination. MiXCR, applied by TCRdb to the 5' RACE reads, yields one record per CDR3 protein. The sample records some 390,000 distinct CDR3 sequences, over 5% being singletons. Sequencing used PBMCs, obtained 5 days after the yellow fever booster vaccination. The receptors derive from a man aged 25 to 45 who received the YFV17D yellow fever vaccine.

About this clonotype itself: The junction departs from germline at one end; a sequencing error may be responsible. The chain combines TRBV3-1 with TRBJ1-2, with TRBD1 matching 9 bases. The germline CDR1 and CDR2 sequences are LGHDT and YNNKEL (reference sequence). The CDR3 sequence is 16 residues long. The chain's CDR3 is CACSQRDRDDNYGYTF. For the CDR3, the DNA is TGTGCCTGCAGCCAACGGGACAGGGACGACAACTATGGCTACACCTTC.

In this sample, this clonotype turned up a few times. The rearrangement joins TRBV7-2 to TRBJ2-2, with a tentative D call TRBD1 (5 bases). From germline, CDR1 is SGHTA and CDR2 FQGNSA. Trimming stripped 5 bases from V and 0 bases from J, with 16 bases between. The CDR3 covers 17 residues. The CDR3 sequence: CASSPSAGISNTGELFF. The CDR3 DNA reads TGTGCCAGCAGCCCCTCGGCAGGGATATCGAACACCGGGGAGCTGTTTTTT.

This clonotype was seen at least ten times. The chain uses TRBV2 and TRBJ2-1; 16 nucleotides align to TRBD2. V shed 6 bases, J shed 8 bases, and the junction held 4 bases outside the gene matches. The CDR3 sequence is 15 residues long. Per germline, CDR1 SNHLY and CDR2 FYNNEI. This CDR3 is CASRGTSGRAHEQFF. CDR3 coding DNA: TGTGCCAGCAGAGGGACTAGCGGGAGGGCCCATGAGCAGTTCTTC.

In this sample, this clonotype turned up many times. This chain links TRBV7-8 with TRBJ2-2; a weak D match, TRBD2 (6 bases). The V end lost 8 bases, the J end lost 6 bases, and 19 bases lay between the germline ends. The germline V gene encodes CDR1 SGHVS and CDR2 FQNEAQ. CDR3 length: 15 residues. This chain's CDR3 is CASYSREWDPGELFF. In DNA form, the CDR3 reads TGTGCCAGCTACTCACGGGAGTGGGACCCCGGGGAGCTGTTTTTT. Based on the CDR3 plus reference TRBV7-8 and TRBJ2-2, the full variable domain is GAGVSQSPRYKVAKRGQDVALRCDPISGHVSLFWYQQALGQGPEFLTYFQNEAQLDKSGLPSDRFFAERPEGSVSTLKIQRTQQEDSAVYLCASYSREWDPGELFFGEGSRLTVL.

In this sample, this clonotype turned up many times. This sequence joins TRBV12-5 and TRBJ2-2, with a weak D call TRBD2 (6 bases). Germline V gives CDR1 LGHNT, CDR2 FRNRAP. With 11 bases removed from V and 3 bases from J, the gap between germline ends came to 16 bases. The CDR3 is 14 residues long. CDR3 protein: CASRKLADTGELFF. The CDR3 DNA is TGTGCTTCGCGGAAACTAGCCGACACCGGGGAGCTGTTTTTT.

This clonotype was found many times. V is TRBV9 and J is TRBJ2-7; the D gene is possibly TRBD1 (5 bases). The CDR3 runs to 14 residues. Germline CDR1 is SGDLS and CDR2 is YYNGEE. Trimming pared 1 base from V and 6 bases from J, leaving 14 bases between. The DNA of the CDR3 is TGTGCCAGCAGCGTATTAGCAGGGTATTCCGAGCAGTACTTC. Its translation: CASSVLAGYSEQYF.

This clonotype was counted ten times or more. This chain joins TRBV5-1 and TRBJ2-7; tentatively, D is TRBD1 (5 bases). CDR1 SGHRS and CDR2 YFSETQ come from the germline V gene. The V end lost 4 bases, the J end lost 1 base, and 9 bases lay between the germline ends. There are 13 residues in the CDR3. CDR3 sequence (DNA): TGCGCCAGCAGCCCTACAGGATCCTACGAGCAGTACTTC. As protein: CASSPTGSYEQYF.

This clonotype was recorded many times. V gene TRBV6-5 combines with J gene TRBJ1-2, with D possibly matching TRBD1 (5 bases). V lost 0 bases and J lost 2, with 19 bases in between. Per germline, CDR1 MNHEY and CDR2 SVGAGI. The CDR3 spans 18 residues. The CDR3, as DNA: TGTGCCAGCAGTTACTCTCTACGCGGAAGGGGCAAGAACTATGGCTACACCTTC. Encoded protein: CASSYSLRGRGKNYGYTF.

This chain uses TRBV24-1 with TRBJ2-1; 9 bases match TRBD2. The trim removed 3 bases at V and 9 bases at J, leaving 17 bases unmatched. From germline, CDR1 is KGHDR and CDR2 SFDVKD. CDR3 length equals 18 residues. The CDR3 spells CATSDPTLGSGRIGEQFF. The CDR3 DNA reads TGTGCCACCAGTGATCCTACCCTAGGGAGCGGGAGGATTGGTGAGCAGTTCTTC.

This clonotype was detected many times. The rearrangement joins TRBV10-3 to TRBJ2-7, with D perhaps being TRBD1 or TRBD2 (5 bases each). This CDR3 spans 13 amino acids. Trimming took 8 bases from V and 2 from J, leaving 13 bases between them. CDR1 is ENHRY and CDR2 is SYGVKD in the germline V gene. DNA of the CDR3: TGTGCCATCGGACGGGACGCAGCCTACGAGCAGTACTTC. Translated, it gives CAIGRDAAYEQYF.

The chain has TRBV7-6 and TRBJ2-1, with D possibly matching TRBD2 (6 bases). Germline V gene sequence: CDR1 SGHVS, CDR2 FNYEAQ. The length of the CDR3 is 17 residues. The V gene lost 0 bases and the J gene lost 0 bases, with 12 bases spanning the gap. In DNA, the CDR3 is TGTGCCAGCAGCTTAGCGGGTAGCGGAGGCTCCTACAATGAGCAGTTCTTC. Its translation: CASSLAGSGGSYNEQFF.

This clonotype was seen ten or more times. The CDR3 loop reads CASSLGHGNQPQHF. Here the CDR3 DNA reads TGTGCCAGCAGCCTGGGACACGGAAATCAGCCCCAGCATTTT. The rearrangement joins TRBV7-8 to TRBJ1-5; D may be TRBD1 (6 bases). Germline loops: CDR1 SGHVS, CDR2 FQNEAQ. The CDR3 runs 14 residues. Trimming cost V 5 bases and J 4 bases, with 12 bases left between them.

This clonotype was seen more than once but under ten times. The genes are TRBV28 and TRBJ2-1; D tentatively reads TRBD1 or TRBD2 (6 bases each). This CDR3 has 18 residues. The V end was cut by 11 bases, the J end by 6 bases, with 32 bases between. From germline, CDR1 is MDHEN and CDR2 SYDVKM. The CDR3 protein is CAGQNREGGGGRGNEQFF. For the CDR3, the DNA is TGTGCCGGTCAAAACAGGGAAGGGGGAGGTGGTCGAGGCAATGAGCAGTTCTTC.

With regard to this clonotype: The conserved phenylalanine or tryptophan normally closing the CDR3 is absent here, so this likely arose from a read error. The CDR3, as DNA: TGTGCCAGCAGCTTAAGAGACCCCTACAATGAGCAGTTCTCC. Residues: CASSLRDPYNEQFS. V is TRBV7-9 and J is TRBJ2-1; D remains unclear. Germline CDR1 is SEHNR and CDR2 is FQNEAQ (reference sequence). CDR3 length equals 14 residues. V was trimmed by 2 bases and J by 2 bases, leaving 7 bases between them.

The chain links TRBV7-2 to TRBJ2-1, with 9 positions matching TRBD2. V shed 2 bases and J 6 bases; nucleotides not matched to a gene: 8. The CDR3 sequence is 16 residues long. Germline V lookup: CDR1 SGHTA, CDR2 FQGNSA. This CDR3 reads CASSLTGGRVGNEQFF. The CDR3 bases are TGTGCCAGCAGCTTAACCGGCGGGAGGGTAGGCAATGAGCAGTTCTTC.

The sample holds many counts of this clonotype. The J gene is TRBJ1-4, the V gene TRBV4-3, with D unclear. Trimming removed 0 bases from V and 7 bases from J, with 6 bases in between. The CDR3 spans 13 residues. Germline V gives CDR1 LGHNA, CDR2 YSLEER. Here the CDR3 DNA reads TGCGCCAGCAGCCAAGAAGGCGGTGAAAAACTGTTTTTT. This encodes CASSQEGGEKLFF.

This clonotype was counted between two and nine times. The genes are TRBV5-1 and TRBJ2-3; 11 nucleotides match TRBD2. This CDR3 region has 19 residues. The J segment lost 2 bases and the V segment lost 4 bases, leaving 15 bases of the junction unmatched. Germline V gene data show CDR1 as SGHRS and CDR2 as YFSETQ. The CDR3 loop is CASSPKITSGRMVTDTQYF. CDR3 sequence (DNA): TGCGCCAGCAGCCCGAAGATAACTAGCGGGAGAATGGTCACAGATACGCAGTATTTT. Together with reference TRBV5-1 and TRBJ2-3, the CDR3 gives the full variable domain: KAGVTQTPRYLIKTRGQQVTLSCSPISGHRSVSWYQQTPGQGLQFLFEYFSETQRNKGNFPGRFSGRQFSNSRSEMNVSTLELGDSALYLCASSPKITSGRMVTDTQYFGPGTRLTVL.

V gene TRBV5-1 combines with J gene TRBJ2-1; 8 bases match TRBD2. Germline CDR1 reads SGHRS; CDR2 reads YFSETQ. The V and J ends lost 2 bases and 0 bases, in that order; junction bases with no gene match: 4. The length of the CDR3 is 16 residues. The CDR3 DNA is TGCGCCAGCAGCTTACTAGCGGCCCGCTCCTACAATGAGCAGTTCTTC. Amino acids: CASSLLAARSYNEQFF.

The gene calls are TRBV14 and TRBJ1-2, with D possibly being TRBD1 (5 bases). CDR3 length: 11 amino acids. V lost 4 bases, J lost 8 bases, and 8 bases lay in between. Germline lookup yields CDR1 SGHDN and CDR2 FVKESK. CDR3 amino acids: CASSRGVGYTF. The CDR3 nucleotides are TGTGCCAGCAGCCGAGGGGTGGGCTACACCTTC.

The chain uses TRBV5-1 and TRBJ1-1, with D tentatively TRBD1 (6 bases). Trimming pared 7 bases from V and 4 bases from J, leaving 14 bases between. Germline assignment: CDR1 SGHRS and CDR2 YFSETQ. The CDR3 length is 13 residues. CDR3 amino acids: CASRTPGVTEAFF. As DNA, the CDR3 is TGCGCCAGCCGTACTCCAGGGGTCACTGAAGCTTTCTTT.

The CDR3 nucleotides are TGTGCCAGCTCACCACCGGCTAGCGGGTATATAGATACGCAGTATTTT. Amino acids: CASSPPASGYIDTQYF. V usage is TRBV18 and J usage is TRBJ2-3, with 8 bases aligning to TRBD2. The V and J ends lost 0 bases and 5 bases, in that order; junction bases with no gene match: 7. Germline values: CDR1 KGHSH, CDR2 LQKENI. CDR3 size: 16 residues.

The rearrangement uses TRBV30 and TRBJ2-1; 9 nucleotides agree with TRBD2. V gave up 4 bases and J gave up 3 bases; unmatched junction bases: 4. There are 14 residues in the CDR3. The germline V gene encodes CDR1 GTSNPN and CDR2 SVGIG (reference sequence). CDR3 DNA: TGTGCCTGGACAGGGACTAGCCACTACAATGAGCAGTTCTTC. Translated, it gives CAWTGTSHYNEQFF.

The V gene is TRBV4-3, the J gene TRBJ2-4, with unresolved D. The CDR3 consists of 15 residues. The V end lost 0 bases, the J end lost 5 bases, and 11 bases lay between the germline ends. The V gene's germline CDR1 is LGHNA and CDR2 YSLEER. The CDR3 coding sequence is TGCGCCAGCAGCCAAGAAGTGGAACAGCAAAACATTCAGTACTTC. Its protein product is CASSQEVEQQNIQYF.

This clonotype showed up many times. The chain has TRBV6-2 or TRBV6-3 and TRBJ2-3; TRBD2 agrees at 8 bases. Germline CDR1 reads MNHEY; CDR2 reads SVGEGT. The CDR3 contains 17 residues. Trimming removed 2 bases from V and 6 bases from J; junction bases left unmatched: 13. The CDR3 bases are TGTGCCAGCAGTTACGATCCCCCCGGGAGGGCCAGGGATACGCAGTATTTT. Amino acid sequence: CASSYDPPGRARDTQYF.

This clonotype was counted only a few times. The chain recombines TRBV29-1 with TRBJ1-5; a possible D gene is TRBD1 (5 bases). V was clipped by 7 bases and J by 0 bases, with 22 bases between them. The germline V gene encodes CDR1 SQVTM and CDR2 ANQGSEA. This CDR3 has 17 amino acids. Here the CDR3 reads CSGRGLQRDDSNQPQHF. CDR3 DNA sequence: TGCAGCGGAAGGGGCTTGCAGAGGGATGATAGCAATCAGCCCCAGCATTTT.

This clonotype was detected only a few times. The chain links TRBV5-1 to TRBJ2-1; 8 bases line up with TRBD2. The CDR3 has 16 residues. Unmatched junction bases numbered 11, after V lost 0 bases and J lost 9 bases. Germline loops: CDR1 SGHRS, CDR2 YFSETQ. The DNA for the CDR3 is TGCGCCAGCAGCTTGGAGGGTAGTGCTGCGGGAGGTGAGCAGTTCTTC. This gives the protein CASSLEGSAAGGEQFF.

This clonotype appeared many times. The J gene is TRBJ2-2, the V gene TRBV10-2; the D gene is possibly TRBD2 (6 bases). V was trimmed by 4 bases and J by 8 bases, leaving 11 bases between them. Germline CDR1 WSHSY, CDR2 SAAADI. The CDR3 covers 13 residues. Here the CDR3 DNA reads TGCGCCAGCAGTGTCGGAGGGAAGGGGGAGCTGTTTTTT. This encodes CASSVGGKGELFF.

This clonotype was seen many times. V usage is TRBV28 and J usage is TRBJ1-2, with 7 bases matching TRBD1. The V and J ends lost 4 bases and 6 bases, in that order; junction bases with no gene match: 2. Germline V gives CDR1 MDHEN, CDR2 SYDVKM. The length of the CDR3 is 12 residues. The CDR3 coding sequence is TGTGCCAGCAGTTCGCAGGGGGATGGCTACACCTTC. This codes for CASSSQGDGYTF.

This clonotype was detected ten times or more. The chain combines TRBV14 with TRBJ2-7, with TRBD2 matching 7 bases. CDR1 and CDR2 from the germline V gene are SGHDN and FVKESK. V was pared by 4 bases and J by 3 bases, with 9 bases of the junction left unmatched. The CDR3 loop spans 15 amino acids. The CDR3 is CASSPLSGGLYEQYF. In nucleotides, the CDR3 is TGTGCCAGCAGCCCCCTGTCGGGAGGTCTCTACGAGCAGTACTTC.